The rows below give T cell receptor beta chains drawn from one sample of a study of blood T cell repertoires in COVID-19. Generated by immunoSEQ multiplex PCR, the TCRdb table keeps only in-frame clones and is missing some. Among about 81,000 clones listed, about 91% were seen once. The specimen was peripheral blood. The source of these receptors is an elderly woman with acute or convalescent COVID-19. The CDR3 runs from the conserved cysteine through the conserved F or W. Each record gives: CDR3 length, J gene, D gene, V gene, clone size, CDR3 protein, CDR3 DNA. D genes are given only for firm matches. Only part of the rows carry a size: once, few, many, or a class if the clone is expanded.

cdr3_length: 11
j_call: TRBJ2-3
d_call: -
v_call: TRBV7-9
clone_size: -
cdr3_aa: CASSLPDTQYF
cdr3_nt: TGTGCCAGCAGCTTACCGGATACGCAGTATTTT

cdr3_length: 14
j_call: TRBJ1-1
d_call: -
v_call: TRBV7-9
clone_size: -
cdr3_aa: CASSLGQVFAEAFF
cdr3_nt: TGTGCCAGCAGCTTAGGGCAGGTCTTCGCTGAAGCTTTCTTT

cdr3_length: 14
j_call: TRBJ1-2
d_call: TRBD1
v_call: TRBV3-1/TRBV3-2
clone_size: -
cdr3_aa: CASSQGDRGNGYTF
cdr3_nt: TGTGCCAGCAGCCAGGGGGACAGGGGAAACGGCTACACCTTC

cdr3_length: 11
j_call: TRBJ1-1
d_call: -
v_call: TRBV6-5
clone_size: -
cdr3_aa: CASSRQNEAFF
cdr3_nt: TGTGCCAGCAGTAGACAGAATGAAGCTTTCTTT

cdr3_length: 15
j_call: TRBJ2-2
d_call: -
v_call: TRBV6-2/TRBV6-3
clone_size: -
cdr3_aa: CASSPTTGLTGELFF
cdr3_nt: TGTGCCAGCAGTCCAACGACTGGCCTGACCGGGGAGCTGTTTTTT

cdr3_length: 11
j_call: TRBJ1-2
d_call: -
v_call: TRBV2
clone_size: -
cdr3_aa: CASRQSSGYTF
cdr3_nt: TGTGCCAGCAGGCAAAGTAGCGGCTACACCTTC

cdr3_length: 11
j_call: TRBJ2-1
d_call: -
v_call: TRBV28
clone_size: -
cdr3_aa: CASSSRNEQFF
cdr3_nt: TGTGCCAGCAGTTCTCGGAATGAGCAGTTCTTC

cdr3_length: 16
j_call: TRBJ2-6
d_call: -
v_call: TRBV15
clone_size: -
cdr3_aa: CATGRIISAGANVLTF
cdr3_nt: TGTGCCACCGGCCGTATTATATCAGCTGGGGCCAACGTCCTGACTTTC

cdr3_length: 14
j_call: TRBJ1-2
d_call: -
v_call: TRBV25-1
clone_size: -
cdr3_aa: CASSESTLTRGYTF
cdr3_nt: TGTGCCAGCAGTGAATCGACACTTACGAGAGGCTACACCTTC

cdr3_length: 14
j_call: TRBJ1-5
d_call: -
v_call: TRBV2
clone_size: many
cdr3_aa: CASSESGINQPQHF
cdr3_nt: TGTGCCAGCAGTGAATCGGGGATCAATCAGCCCCAGCATTTT

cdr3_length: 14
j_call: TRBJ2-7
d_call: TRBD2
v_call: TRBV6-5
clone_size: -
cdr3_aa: CASSLPGLAAEQYF
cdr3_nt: TGTGCCAGCAGTCTACCGGGACTAGCGGCCGAGCAGTACTTC

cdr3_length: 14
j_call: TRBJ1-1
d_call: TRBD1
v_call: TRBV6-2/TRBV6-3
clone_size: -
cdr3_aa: CASSSVKGAGIAFF
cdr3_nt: TGTGCCAGCAGTTCCGTTAAGGGGGCAGGTATCGCTTTCTTT

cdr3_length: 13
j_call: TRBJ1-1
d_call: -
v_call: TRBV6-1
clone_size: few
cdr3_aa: CASSEQAGAVPFF
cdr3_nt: TGTGCCAGCAGTGAACAAGCAGGGGCTGTCCCTTTCTTT

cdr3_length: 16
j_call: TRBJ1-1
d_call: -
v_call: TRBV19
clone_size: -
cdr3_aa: CASRTGDNIRSTEAFF
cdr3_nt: TGTGCCAGTAGGACTGGGGACAACATACGGAGCACTGAAGCTTTCTTT

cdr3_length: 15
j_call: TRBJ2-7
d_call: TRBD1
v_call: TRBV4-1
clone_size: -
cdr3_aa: CASSQTTGHSYEQYF
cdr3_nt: TGCGCCAGCAGCCAAACGACAGGGCACTCCTACGAGCAGTACTTC

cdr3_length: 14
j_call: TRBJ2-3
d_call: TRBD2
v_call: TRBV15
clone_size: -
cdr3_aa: CATSGGEFPDTQYF
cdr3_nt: TGTGCCACCAGCGGGGGGGAGTTCCCAGATACGCAGTATTTT

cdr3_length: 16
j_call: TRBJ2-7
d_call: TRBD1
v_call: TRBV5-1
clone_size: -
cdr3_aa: CASSLEYRTGRGEQYF
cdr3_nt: TGCGCCAGCAGCTTGGAATATAGGACAGGGAGAGGCGAGCAGTACTTC

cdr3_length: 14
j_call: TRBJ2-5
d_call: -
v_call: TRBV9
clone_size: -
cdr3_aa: CASSVGAPEETQYF
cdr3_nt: TGTGCCAGCAGCGTAGGAGCCCCGGAAGAGACCCAGTACTTC

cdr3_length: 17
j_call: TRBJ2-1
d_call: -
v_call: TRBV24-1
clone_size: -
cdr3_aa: CATSESSRATHKNEQFF
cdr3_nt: TGTGCCACCAGTGAATCCTCCAGAGCGACCCATAAAAATGAGCAGTTCTTC

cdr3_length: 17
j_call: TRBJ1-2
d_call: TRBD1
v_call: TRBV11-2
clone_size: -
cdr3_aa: CASSSTIGQGMAYGYTF
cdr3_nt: TGTGCCAGCAGCTCCACTATAGGACAGGGCATGGCCTATGGCTACACCTTC

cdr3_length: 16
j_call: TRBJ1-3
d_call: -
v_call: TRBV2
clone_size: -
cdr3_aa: CASSEAVAQVGNTIYF
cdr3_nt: TGTGCCAGCAGTGAAGCGGTGGCACAAGTAGGAAACACCATATATTTT

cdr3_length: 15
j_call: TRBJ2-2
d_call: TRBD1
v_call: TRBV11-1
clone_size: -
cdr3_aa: CASSLDRGFTGELFF
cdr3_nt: TGTGCCAGCAGCTTGGACAGGGGATTCACCGGGGAGCTGTTTTTT

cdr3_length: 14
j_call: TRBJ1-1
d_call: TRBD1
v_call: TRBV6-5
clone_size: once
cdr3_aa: CASRADRGNTEAFF
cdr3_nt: TGTGCCAGCAGGGCCGACAGGGGGAACACTGAAGCTTTCTTT

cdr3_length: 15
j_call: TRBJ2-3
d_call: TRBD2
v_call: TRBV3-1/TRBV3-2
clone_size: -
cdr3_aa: CASSRPGLGSDTQYF
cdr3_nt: TGTGCCAGCAGCCGGCCGGGACTAGGGTCTGATACGCAGTATTTT

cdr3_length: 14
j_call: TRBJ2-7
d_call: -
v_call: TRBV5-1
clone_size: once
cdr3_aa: CASSLNTIPSEQYF
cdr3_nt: TGCGCCAGCAGCTTGAACACAATACCCTCTGAGCAGTACTTC

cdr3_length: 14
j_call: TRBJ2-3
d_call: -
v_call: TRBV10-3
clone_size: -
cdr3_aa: CAISENGLLDTQYF
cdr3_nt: TGTGCCATCAGTGAGAACGGTTTGTTAGATACGCAGTATTTT

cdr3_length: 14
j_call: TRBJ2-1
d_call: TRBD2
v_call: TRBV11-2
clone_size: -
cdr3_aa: CASSSGLAYNEQFF
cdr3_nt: TGTGCCAGCAGCTCAGGACTAGCCTACAATGAGCAGTTCTTC

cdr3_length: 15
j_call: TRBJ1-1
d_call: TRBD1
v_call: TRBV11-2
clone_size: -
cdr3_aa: CASSRPTGWNTEAFF
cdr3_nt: TGTGCCAGCAGCAGACCGACAGGGTGGAACACTGAAGCTTTCTTT

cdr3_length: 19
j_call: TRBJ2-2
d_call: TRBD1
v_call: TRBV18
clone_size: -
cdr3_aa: CASSPLSPSGTGYTGELFF
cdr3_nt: TGTGCCAGCTCACCACTTTCCCCCTCCGGGACAGGGTACACCGGGGAGCTGTTTTTT

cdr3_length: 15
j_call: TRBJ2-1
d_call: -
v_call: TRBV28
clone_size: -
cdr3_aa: CASSFGGLSYNEQFF
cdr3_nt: TGTGCCAGCAGTTTCGGTGGGCTCTCCTACAATGAGCAGTTCTTC

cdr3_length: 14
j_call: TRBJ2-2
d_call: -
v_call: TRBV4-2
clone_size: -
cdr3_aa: CASTLRRGNGELFF
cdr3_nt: TGTGCCAGCACCCTTCGGAGAGGGAACGGGGAGCTGTTTTTT

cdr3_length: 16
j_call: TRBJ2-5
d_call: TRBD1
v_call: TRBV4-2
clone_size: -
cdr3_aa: CASSQEPQGVQETQYF
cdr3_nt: TGTGCCAGCAGCCAAGAGCCGCAGGGGGTCCAAGAGACCCAGTACTTC

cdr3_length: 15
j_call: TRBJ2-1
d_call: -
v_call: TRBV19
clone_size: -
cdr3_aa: CASSIIAAGNNEQFF
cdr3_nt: TGTGCCAGTAGTATAATTGCAGCGGGCAACAATGAGCAGTTCTTC

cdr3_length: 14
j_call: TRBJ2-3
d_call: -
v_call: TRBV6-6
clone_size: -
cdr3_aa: CASSGPGITDTQYF
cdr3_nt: TGTGCCAGCAGTGGCCCGGGGATCACAGATACGCAGTATTTT

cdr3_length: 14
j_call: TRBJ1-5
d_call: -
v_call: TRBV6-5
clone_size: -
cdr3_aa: CASTGLQKNQPQHF
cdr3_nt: TGTGCCAGCACAGGACTCCAAAAGAATCAGCCCCAGCATTTT

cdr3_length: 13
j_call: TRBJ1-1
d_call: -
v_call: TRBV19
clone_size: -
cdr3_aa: CASSINRDTEAFF
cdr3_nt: TGTGCCAGTAGTATCAACAGGGACACTGAAGCTTTCTTT

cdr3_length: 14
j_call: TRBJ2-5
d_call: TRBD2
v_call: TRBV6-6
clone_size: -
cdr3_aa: CASSRHAGDETQYF
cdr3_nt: TGTGCCAGCAGTCGACATGCGGGGGACGAGACCCAGTACTTC

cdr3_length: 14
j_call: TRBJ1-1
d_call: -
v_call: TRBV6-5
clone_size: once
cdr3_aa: CASSYSTDSGEAFF
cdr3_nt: TGTGCCAGCAGTTACTCGACGGACTCTGGTGAAGCTTTCTTT

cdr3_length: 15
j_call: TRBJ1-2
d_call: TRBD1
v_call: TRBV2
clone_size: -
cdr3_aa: CASSKADREYYGYTF
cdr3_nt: TGTGCCAGCAGTAAAGCGGACAGGGAATACTATGGCTACACCTTC

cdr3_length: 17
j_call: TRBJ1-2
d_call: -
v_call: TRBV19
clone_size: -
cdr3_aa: CASSIAGGTRANYGYTF
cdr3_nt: TGTGCCAGTAGTATAGCGGGGGGGACAAGAGCTAACTATGGCTACACCTTC

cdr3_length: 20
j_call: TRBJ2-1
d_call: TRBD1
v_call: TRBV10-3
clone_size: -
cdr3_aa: CAISESELQGARRRYNEQFF
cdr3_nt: TGTGCCATCAGTGAGTCGGAGTTACAGGGGGCCCGCCGTAGGTACAATGAGCAGTTCTTC

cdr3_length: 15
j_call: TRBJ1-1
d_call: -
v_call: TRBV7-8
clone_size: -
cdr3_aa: CASSARLAVNTEAFF
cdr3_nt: TGTGCCAGCAGCGCCCGTCTGGCAGTGAACACTGAAGCTTTCTTT

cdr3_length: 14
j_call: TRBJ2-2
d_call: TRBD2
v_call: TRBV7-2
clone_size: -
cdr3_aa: CASTLKRGSGELFF
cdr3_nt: TGTGCCAGCACCCTCAAGCGGGGTAGCGGGGAGCTGTTTTTT

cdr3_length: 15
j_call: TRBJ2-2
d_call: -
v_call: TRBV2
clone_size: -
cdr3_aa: CASILVRDRTGELFF
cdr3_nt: TGTGCCAGCATCTTAGTTCGGGATCGCACCGGGGAGCTGTTTTTT

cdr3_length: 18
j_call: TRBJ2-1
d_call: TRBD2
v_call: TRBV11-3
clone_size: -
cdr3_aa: CASSLGVAGGRSYNEQFF
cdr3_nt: TGTGCCAGCAGCTTAGGGGTAGCGGGGGGCCGCTCCTACAATGAGCAGTTCTTC

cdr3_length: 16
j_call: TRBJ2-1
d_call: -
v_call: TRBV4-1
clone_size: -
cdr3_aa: CASSQDWDKLNNEQFF
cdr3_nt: TGCGCCAGCAGCCAAGATTGGGACAAACTTAACAATGAGCAGTTCTTC

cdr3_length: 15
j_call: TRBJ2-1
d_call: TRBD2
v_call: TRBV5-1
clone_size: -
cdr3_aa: CASSISGGAYNEQFF
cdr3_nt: TGCGCCAGCAGCATTAGCGGGGGGGCCTACAATGAGCAGTTCTTC

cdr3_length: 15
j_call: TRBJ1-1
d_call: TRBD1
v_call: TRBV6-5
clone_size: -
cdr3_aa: CASSPGQGAKDEAFF
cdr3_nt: TGTGCCAGCAGCCCGGGACAGGGGGCTAAAGATGAAGCTTTCTTT

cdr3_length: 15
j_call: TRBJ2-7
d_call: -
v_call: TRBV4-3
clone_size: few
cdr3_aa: CASSQEFPGIWEQYF
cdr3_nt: TGCGCCAGCAGCCAAGAATTCCCGGGGATATGGGAGCAGTACTTC

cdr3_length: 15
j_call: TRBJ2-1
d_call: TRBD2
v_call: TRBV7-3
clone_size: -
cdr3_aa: CASSPLAGAYNEQFF
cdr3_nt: TGTGCCAGCAGTCCTCTAGCGGGGGCCTACAATGAGCAGTTCTTC

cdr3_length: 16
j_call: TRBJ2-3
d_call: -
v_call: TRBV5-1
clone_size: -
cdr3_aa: CASSLGSSRPGDTQYF
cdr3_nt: TGCGCCAGCAGCTTGGGGTCTAGCCGCCCAGGTGATACGCAGTATTTT

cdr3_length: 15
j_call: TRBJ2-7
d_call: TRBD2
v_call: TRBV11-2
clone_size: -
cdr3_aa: CASSLPLAGTYEQYF
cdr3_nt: TGTGCCAGCAGCTTACCGCTAGCGGGGACCTACGAGCAGTACTTC

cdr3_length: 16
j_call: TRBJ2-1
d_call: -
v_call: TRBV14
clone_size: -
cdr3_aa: CASSQAREPYYNEQFF
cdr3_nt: TGTGCCAGCAGCCAAGCTCGGGAGCCCTACTACAATGAGCAGTTCTTC

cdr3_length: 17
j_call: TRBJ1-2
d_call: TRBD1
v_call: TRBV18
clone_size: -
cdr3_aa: CASSPEDRGNLMDGYTF
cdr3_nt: TGTGCCAGCTCCCCCGAGGACAGGGGGAATCTTATGGATGGCTACACCTTC

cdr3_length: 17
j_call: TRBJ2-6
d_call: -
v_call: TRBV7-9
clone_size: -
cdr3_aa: CASSLANLVTGANVLTF
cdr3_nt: TGTGCCAGCAGCTTAGCGAACTTGGTTACTGGGGCCAACGTCCTGACTTTC

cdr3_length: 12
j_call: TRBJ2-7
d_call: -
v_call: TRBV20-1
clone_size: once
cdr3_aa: CSASSQGYEQYF
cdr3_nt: TGCAGTGCTAGTAGTCAGGGGTACGAGCAGTACTTC

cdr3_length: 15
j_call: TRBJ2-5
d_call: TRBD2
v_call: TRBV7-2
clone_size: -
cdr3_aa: CASSRDSGGVETQYF
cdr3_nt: TGTGCCTCTTCGAGGGATAGCGGGGGGGTGGAGACCCAGTACTTC

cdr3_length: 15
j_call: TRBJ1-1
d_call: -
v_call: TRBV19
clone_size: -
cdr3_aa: CASRPRQVMNTEAFF
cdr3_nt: TGTGCCAGTAGACCCAGACAGGTCATGAACACTGAAGCTTTCTTT

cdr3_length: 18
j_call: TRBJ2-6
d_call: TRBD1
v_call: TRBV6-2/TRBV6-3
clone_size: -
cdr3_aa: CASSGSGTGVSGANVLTF
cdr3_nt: TGTGCCAGCAGTGGGTCCGGGACAGGGGTGTCTGGGGCCAACGTCCTGACTTTC